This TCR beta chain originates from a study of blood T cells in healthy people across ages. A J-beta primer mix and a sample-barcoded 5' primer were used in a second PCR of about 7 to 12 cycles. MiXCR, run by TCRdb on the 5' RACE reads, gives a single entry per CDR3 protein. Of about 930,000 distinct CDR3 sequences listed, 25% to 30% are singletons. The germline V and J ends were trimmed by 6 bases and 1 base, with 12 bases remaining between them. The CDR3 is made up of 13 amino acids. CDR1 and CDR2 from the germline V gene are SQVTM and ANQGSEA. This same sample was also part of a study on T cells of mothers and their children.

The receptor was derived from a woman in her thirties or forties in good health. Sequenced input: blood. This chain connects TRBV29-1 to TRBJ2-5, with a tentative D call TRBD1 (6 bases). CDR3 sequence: CSVKGTFQETQYF. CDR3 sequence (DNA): TGCAGCGTGAAGGGGACATTCCAAGAGACCCAGTACTTC.